This T cell receptor beta chain was sequenced during a study of T cells in Graves' hyperthyroidism and ophthalmopathy. This clonotype has ten or more counts. TCR beta CDR3 sequences were amplified from RNA transcripts. The HTBI primer set was used in a first-round RT-PCR of the TCR CDR3. TCRdb analysed the multiplex PCR reads with MiXCR anew, one entry per CDR3 protein. There are 150,000 or so distinct CDR3 sequences in the sample; approximately 9% occur only once, and 22% lies in the top ten. The CDR3 totals 14 residues. Germline V gene lookup returns CDR1 SNHLY and CDR2 FYNNEI. The ends were cut back, 1 base at V and 4 bases at J, with 10 bases in the middle.

The chain combines TRBV2 with TRBJ1-2; D gene unclear. The source material was blood. The source is a woman younger than 35 with Graves' hyperthyroidism that later progressed to Graves' ophthalmopathy. The chain's CDR3 is CASSEGLISYGYTF. CDR3 bases: TGTGCCAGCAGTGAAGGTTTAATCTCCTATGGCTACACCTTC.